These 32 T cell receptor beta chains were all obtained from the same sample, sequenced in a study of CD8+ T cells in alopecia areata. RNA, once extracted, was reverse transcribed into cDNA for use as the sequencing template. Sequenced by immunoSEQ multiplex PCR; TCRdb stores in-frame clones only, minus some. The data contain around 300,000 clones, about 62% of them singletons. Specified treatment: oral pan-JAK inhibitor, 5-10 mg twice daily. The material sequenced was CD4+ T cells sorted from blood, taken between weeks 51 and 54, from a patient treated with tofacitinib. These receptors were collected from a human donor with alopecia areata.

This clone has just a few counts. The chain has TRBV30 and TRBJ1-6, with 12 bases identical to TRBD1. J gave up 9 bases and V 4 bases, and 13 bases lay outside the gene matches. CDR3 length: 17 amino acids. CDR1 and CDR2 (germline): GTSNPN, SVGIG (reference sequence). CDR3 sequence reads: CAWKSRLRDRGRSPLHF. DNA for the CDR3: TGTGCCTGGAAGTCGAGACTCCGGGACAGGGGGCGTTCACCCCTCCACTTT. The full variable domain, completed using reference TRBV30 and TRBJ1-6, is SQTIHQWPATLVQPVGSPLSLECTVEGTSNPNLYWYRQAAGRGLQLLFYSVGIGQISSEVPQNLSASRPQDRQFILSSKKLLLSDSGFYLCAWKSRLRDRGRSPLHFGNGTRLTVT.

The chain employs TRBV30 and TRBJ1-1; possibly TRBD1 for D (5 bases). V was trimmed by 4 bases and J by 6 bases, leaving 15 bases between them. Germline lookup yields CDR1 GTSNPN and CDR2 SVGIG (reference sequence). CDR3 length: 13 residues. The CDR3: CAWILQGGAEAFF. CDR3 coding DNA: TGTGCCTGGATCCTTCAGGGAGGCGCTGAAGCTTTCTTT. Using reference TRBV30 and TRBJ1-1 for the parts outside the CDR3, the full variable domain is SQTIHQWPATLVQPVGSPLSLECTVEGTSNPNLYWYRQAAGRGLQLLFYSVGIGQISSEVPQNLSASRPQDRQFILSSKKLLLSDSGFYLCAWILQGGAEAFFGQGTRLTVV.

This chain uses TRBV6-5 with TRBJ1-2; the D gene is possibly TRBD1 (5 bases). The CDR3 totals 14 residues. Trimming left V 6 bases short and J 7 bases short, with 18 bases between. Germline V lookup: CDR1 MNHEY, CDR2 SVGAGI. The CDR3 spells CASRPPAGDGGYTF. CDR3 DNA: TGTGCCAGCAGACCCCCGGCGGGGGATGGTGGCTACACCTTC.

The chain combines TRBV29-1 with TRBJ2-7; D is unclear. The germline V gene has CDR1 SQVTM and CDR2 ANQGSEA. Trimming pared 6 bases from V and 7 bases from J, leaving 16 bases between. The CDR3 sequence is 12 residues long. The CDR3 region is CSVGQSSREQYF. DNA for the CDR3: TGCAGCGTCGGTCAGTCCTCGAGGGAGCAGTACTTC.

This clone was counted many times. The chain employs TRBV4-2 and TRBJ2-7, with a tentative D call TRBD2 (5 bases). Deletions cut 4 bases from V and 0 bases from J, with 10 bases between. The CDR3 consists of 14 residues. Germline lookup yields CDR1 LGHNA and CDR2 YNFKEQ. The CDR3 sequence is CASSPPTNSYEQYF. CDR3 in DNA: TGTGCCAGCAGCCCCCCGACTAACTCCTACGAGCAGTACTTC.

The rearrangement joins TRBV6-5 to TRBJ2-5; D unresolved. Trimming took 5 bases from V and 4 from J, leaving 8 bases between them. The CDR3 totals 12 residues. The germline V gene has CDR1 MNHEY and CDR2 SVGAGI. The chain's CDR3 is CASSGSGETQYF. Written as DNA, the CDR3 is TGTGCCAGCAGTGGTTCTGGAGAGACCCAGTACTTC.

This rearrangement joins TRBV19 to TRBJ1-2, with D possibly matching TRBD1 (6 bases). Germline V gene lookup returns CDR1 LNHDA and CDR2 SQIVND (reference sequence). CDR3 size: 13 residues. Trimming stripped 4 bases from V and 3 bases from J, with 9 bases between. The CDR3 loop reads CASSTRTDYGYTF. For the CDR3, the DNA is TGTGCCAGTAGTACCCGGACAGACTATGGCTACACCTTC.

In nucleotides, the CDR3 is TGTGCCAGCAGCGTAGGGGTGATTAATTCACCCCTCCACTTT. Its translation is CASSVGVINSPLHF. The chain employs TRBV9 and TRBJ1-6; D not resolved. The V gene lost 0 bases and the J gene lost 6 bases, with 7 bases spanning the gap. The CDR3 covers 14 residues. Germline lookup yields CDR1 SGDLS and CDR2 YYNGEE.

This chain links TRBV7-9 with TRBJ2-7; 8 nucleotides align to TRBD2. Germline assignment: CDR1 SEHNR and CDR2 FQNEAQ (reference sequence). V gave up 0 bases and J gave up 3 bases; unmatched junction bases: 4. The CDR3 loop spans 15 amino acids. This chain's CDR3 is CASSLAIAGGYEQYF. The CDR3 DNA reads TGTGCCAGCAGCTTAGCGATTGCGGGGGGCTACGAGCAGTACTTC. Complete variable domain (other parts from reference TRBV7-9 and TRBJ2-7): DTGVSQNPRHKITKRGQNVTFRCDPISEHNRLYWYRQTLGQGPEFLTYFQNEAQLEKSRLLSDRFSAERPKGSFSTLEIQRTEQGDSAMYLCASSLAIAGGYEQYFGPGTRLTVT.

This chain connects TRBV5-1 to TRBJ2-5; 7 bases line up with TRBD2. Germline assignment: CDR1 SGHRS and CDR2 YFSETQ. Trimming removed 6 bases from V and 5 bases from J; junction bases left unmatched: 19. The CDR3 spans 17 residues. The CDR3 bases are TGCGCCAGCACCCCGGTGGTTCTGTCGTCCGGGGGGGAGACCCAGTACTTC. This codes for CASTPVVLSSGGETQYF.

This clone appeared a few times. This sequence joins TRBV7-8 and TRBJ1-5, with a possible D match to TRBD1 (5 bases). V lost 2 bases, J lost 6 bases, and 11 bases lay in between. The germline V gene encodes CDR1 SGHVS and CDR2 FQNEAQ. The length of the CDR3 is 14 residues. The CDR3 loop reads CASSLRGGLQPQHF. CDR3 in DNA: TGTGCCAGCAGCTTAAGGGGAGGCCTTCAGCCCCAGCATTTT.

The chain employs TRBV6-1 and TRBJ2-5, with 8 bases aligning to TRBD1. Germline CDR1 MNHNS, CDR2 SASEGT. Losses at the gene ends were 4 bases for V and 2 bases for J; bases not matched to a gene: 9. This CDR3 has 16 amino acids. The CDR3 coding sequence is TGTGCCAGCAGTGGTGGACAGGGATGGGGGCAAGAGACCCAGTACTTC. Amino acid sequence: CASSGGQGWGQETQYF.

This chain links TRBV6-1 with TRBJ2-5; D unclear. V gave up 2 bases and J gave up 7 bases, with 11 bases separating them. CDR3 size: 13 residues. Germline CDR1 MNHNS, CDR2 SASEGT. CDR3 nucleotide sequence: TGTGCCAGCAGTGAAAGGGTAACGGGGACCCAGTACTTC. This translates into CASSERVTGTQYF.

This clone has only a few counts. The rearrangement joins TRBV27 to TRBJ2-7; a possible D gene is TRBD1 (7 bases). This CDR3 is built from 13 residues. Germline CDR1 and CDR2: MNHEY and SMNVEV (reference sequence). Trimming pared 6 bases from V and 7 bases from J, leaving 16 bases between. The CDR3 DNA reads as TGTGCCAGCAGGAGACAGGGACTCGGGGAGCAGTACTTC. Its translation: CASRRQGLGEQYF.

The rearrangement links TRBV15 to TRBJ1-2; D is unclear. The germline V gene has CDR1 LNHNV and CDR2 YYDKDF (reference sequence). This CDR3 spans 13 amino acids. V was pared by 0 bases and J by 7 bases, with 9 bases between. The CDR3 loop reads CATSRDLVSGYTF. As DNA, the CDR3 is TGTGCCACCAGCAGAGATCTTGTGTCTGGCTACACCTTC.

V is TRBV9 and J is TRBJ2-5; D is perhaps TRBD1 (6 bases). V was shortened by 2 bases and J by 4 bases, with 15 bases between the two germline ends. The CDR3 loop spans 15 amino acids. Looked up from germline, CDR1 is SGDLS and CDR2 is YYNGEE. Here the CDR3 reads CASSVAGTTGETQYF. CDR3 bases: TGTGCCAGCAGCGTTGCAGGGACAACCGGAGAGACCCAGTACTTC.

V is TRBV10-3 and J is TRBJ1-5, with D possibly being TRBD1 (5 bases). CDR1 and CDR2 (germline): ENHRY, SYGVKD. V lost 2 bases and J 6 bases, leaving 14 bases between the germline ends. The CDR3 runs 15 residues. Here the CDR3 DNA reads TGTGCCATCAGTGAGGGGACTAGTAATGGTCAGCCCCAGCATTTT. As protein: CAISEGTSNGQPQHF.

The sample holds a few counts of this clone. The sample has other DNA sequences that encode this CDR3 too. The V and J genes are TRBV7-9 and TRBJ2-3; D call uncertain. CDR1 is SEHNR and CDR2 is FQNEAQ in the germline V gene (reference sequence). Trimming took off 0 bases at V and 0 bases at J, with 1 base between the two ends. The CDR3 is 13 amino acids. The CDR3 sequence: CASSLASTDTQYF. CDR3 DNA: TGTGCCAGCAGCTTAGCGAGCACAGATACGCAGTATTTT.

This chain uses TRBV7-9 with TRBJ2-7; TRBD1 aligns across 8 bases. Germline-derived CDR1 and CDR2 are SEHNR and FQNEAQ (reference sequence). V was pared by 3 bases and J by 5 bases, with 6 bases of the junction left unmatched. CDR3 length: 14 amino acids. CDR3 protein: CASSFGQGAHEQYF. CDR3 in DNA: TGTGCCAGCAGCTTCGGGCAGGGGGCACACGAGCAGTACTTC.

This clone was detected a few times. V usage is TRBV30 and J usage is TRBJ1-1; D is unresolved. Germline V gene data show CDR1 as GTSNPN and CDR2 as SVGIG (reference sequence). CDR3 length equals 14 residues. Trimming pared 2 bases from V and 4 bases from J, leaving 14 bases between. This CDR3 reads CAWSTGLRGTEAFF. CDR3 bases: TGTGCCTGGAGTACGGGATTAAGAGGCACTGAAGCTTTCTTT.

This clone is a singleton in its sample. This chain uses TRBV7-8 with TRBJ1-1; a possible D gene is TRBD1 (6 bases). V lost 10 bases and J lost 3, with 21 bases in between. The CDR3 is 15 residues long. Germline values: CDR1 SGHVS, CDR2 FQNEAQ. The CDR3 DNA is TGTGCCAACCTCGCAAACAGGGAGCGATACACTGAAGCTTTCTTT. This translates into CANLANRERYTEAFF. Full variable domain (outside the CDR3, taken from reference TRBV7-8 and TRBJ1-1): GAGVSQSPRYKVAKRGQDVALRCDPISGHVSLFWYQQALGQGPEFLTYFQNEAQLDKSGLPSDRFFAERPEGSVSTLKIQRTQQEDSAVYLCANLANRERYTEAFFGQGTRLTVV.

CDR3 in DNA: TGTGCCAGCACCGGGACAGGGGGGTTAGAGCAGTTCTTC. It specifies CASTGTGGLEQFF. This chain joins TRBV2 and TRBJ2-1, with TRBD1 identical over 11 bases. CDR1 is SNHLY and CDR2 is FYNNEI in the germline V gene. This CDR3 spans 13 amino acids. Germline trimming cut 7 bases from V and 10 bases from J; bases unmatched to any gene: 6.

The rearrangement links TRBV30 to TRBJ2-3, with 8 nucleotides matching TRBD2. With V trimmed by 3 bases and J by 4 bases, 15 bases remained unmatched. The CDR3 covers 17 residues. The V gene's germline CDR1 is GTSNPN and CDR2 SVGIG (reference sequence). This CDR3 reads CAWRVIRGGPGADTQYF. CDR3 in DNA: TGTGCCTGGAGGGTTATTCGGGGGGGCCCCGGCGCAGATACGCAGTATTTT.

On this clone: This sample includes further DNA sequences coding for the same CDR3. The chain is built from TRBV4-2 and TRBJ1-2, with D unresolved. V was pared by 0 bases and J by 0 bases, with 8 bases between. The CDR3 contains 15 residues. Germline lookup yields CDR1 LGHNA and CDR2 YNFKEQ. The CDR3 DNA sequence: TGTGCCAGCAGCCAAGATGCAGGACCTAACTATGGCTACACCTTC. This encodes CASSQDAGPNYGYTF.

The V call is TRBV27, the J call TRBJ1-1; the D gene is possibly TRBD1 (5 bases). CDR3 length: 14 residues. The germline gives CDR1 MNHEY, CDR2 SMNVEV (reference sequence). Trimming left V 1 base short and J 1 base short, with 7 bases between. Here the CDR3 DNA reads TGTGCCAGCAGTTTATGGAGGGGGAACACTGAAGCTTTCTTT. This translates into CASSLWRGNTEAFF.

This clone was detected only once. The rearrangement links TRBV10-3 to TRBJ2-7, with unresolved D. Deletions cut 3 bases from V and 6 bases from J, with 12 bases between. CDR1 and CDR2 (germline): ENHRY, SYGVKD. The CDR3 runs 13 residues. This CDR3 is CAISESPVGEQYF. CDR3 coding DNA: TGTGCCATCAGTGAATCGCCCGTCGGCGAGCAGTACTTC.

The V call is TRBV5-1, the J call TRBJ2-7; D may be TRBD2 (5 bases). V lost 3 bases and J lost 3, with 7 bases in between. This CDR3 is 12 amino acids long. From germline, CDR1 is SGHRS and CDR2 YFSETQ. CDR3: CASSSRGYEQYF. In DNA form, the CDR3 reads TGCGCCAGCAGCTCCCGGGGCTACGAGCAGTACTTC.

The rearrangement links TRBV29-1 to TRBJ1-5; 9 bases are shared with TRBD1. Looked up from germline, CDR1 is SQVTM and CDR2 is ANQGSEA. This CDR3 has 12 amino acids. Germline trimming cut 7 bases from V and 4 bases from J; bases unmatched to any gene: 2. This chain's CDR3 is CSAGQGNQPQHF. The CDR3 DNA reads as TGCAGCGCAGGACAGGGGAATCAGCCCCAGCATTTT.

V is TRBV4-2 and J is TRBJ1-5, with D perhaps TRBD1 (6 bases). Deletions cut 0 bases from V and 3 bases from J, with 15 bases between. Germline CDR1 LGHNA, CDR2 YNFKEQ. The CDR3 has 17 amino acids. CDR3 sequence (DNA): TGTGCCAGCAGCCAAGAAGTACAGGGCCTTCTCAATCAGCCCCAGCATTTT. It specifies CASSQEVQGLLNQPQHF.

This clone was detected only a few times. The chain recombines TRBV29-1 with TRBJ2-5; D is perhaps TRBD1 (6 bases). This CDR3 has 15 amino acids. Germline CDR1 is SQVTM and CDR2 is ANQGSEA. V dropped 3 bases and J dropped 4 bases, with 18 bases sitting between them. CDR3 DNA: TGCAGCGTTGATAGGGGGAAGGCGGCCATAGAGACCCAGTACTTC. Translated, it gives CSVDRGKAAIETQYF.

The CDR3 DNA is TGTGCCAGCAGTGAAGTCCCCCACACTGAAGCTTTCTTT. It codes for CASSEVPHTEAFF. The rearrangement uses TRBV25-1 and TRBJ1-1, with no clear D. The V end lost 2 bases, the J end lost 3 bases, and 7 bases lay between the germline ends. There are 13 residues in the CDR3. The germline gives CDR1 MGHDK, CDR2 SYGVNS.

The CDR3 spells CAWEKQGNEQFF. CDR3 bases: TGTGCCTGGGAAAAACAGGGCAATGAGCAGTTCTTC. The chain recombines TRBV30 with TRBJ2-1, with a tentative D call TRBD1 (6 bases). The CDR3 is 12 amino acids. From germline, CDR1 is GTSNPN and CDR2 SVGIG (reference sequence). Trimming left V 5 bases short and J 6 bases short, with 11 bases between. The full variable domain, completed using reference TRBV30 and TRBJ2-1, is SQTIHQWPATLVQPVGSPLSLECTVEGTSNPNLYWYRQAAGRGLQLLFYSVGIGQISSEVPQNLSASRPQDRQFILSSKKLLLSDSGFYLCAWEKQGNEQFFGPGTRLTVL.